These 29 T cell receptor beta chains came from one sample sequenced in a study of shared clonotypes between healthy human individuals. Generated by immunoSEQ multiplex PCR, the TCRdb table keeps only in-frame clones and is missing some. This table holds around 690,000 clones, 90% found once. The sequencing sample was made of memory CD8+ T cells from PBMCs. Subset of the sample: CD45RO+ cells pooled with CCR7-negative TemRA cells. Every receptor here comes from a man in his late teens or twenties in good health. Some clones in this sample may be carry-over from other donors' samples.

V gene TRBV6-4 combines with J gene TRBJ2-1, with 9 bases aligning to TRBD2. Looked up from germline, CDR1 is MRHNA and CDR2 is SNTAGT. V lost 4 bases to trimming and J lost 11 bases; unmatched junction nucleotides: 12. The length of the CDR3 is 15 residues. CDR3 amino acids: CASSVSSGLAYQQFF. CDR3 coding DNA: TGTGCCAGCAGTGTCAGTTCTGGACTAGCGTATCAGCAGTTCTTC.

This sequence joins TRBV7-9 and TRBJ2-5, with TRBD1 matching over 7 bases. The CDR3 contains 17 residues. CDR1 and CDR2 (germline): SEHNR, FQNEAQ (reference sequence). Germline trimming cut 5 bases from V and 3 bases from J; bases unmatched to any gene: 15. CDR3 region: CASSPVETGRGKETQYF. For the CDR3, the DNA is TGTGCCAGCAGCCCAGTGGAGACAGGGAGAGGGAAAGAGACCCAGTACTTC. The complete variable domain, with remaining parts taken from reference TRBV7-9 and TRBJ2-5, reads DTGVSQNPRHKITKRGQNVTFRCDPISEHNRLYWYRQTLGQGPEFLTYFQNEAQLEKSRLLSDRFSAERPKGSFSTLEIQRTEQGDSAMYLCASSPVETGRGKETQYFGPGTRLLVL.

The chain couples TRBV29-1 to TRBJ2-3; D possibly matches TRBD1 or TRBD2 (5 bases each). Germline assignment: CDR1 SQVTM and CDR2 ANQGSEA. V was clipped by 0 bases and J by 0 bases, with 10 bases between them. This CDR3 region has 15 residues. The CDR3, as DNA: TGCAGCGTTGAAGAACTAGGGGATAGCACAGATACGCAGTATTTT. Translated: CSVEELGDSTDTQYF.

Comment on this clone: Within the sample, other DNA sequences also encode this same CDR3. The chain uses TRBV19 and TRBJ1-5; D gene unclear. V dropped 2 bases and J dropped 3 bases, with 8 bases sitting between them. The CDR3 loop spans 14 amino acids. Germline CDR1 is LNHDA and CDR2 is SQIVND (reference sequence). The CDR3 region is CASSIRDLNQPQHF. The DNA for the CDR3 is TGTGCCAGTAGTATACGAGATCTCAATCAGCCCCAGCATTTT.

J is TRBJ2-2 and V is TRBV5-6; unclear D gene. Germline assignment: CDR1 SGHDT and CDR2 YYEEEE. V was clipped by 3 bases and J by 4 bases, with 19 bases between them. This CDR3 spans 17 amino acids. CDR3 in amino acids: CASSSHPPVLGTGELFF. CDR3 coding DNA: TGTGCCAGCAGCTCACACCCTCCCGTTTTAGGCACCGGGGAGCTGTTTTTT. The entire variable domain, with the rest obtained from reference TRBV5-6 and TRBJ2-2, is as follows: DAGVTQSPTHLIKTRGQQVTLRCSPKSGHDTVSWYQQALGQGPQFIFQYYEEEERQRGNFPDRFSGHQFPNYSSELNVNALLLGDSALYLCASSSHPPVLGTGELFFGEGSRLTVL.

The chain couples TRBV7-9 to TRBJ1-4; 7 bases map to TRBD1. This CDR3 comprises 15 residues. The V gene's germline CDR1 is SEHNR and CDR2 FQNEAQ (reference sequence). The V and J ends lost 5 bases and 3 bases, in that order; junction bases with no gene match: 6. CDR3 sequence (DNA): TGTGCCAGCAGCGACCTCCAGGGGGCTAATGAAAAACTGTTTTTT. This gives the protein CASSDLQGANEKLFF.

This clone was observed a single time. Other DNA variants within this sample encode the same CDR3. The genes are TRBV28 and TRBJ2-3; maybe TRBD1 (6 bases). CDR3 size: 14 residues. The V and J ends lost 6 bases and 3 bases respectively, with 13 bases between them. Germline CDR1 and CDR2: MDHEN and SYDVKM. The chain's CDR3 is CASSRGRGTDTQYF. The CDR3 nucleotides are TGTGCCAGCAGCAGAGGCAGGGGAACAGATACGCAGTATTTT. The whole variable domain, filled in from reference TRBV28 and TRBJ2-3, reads DVKVTQSSRYLVKRTGEKVFLECVQDMDHENMFWYRQDPGLGLRLIYFSYDVKMKEKGDIPEGYSVSREKKERFSLILESASTNQTSMYLCASSRGRGTDTQYFGPGTRLTVL.

The CDR3 here is CASSVSLRDRNTGELFF. The CDR3 DNA sequence: TGTGCCAGCAGCGTCAGCCTAAGGGACAGGAACACCGGGGAGCTGTTTTTT. This rearrangement joins TRBV9 to TRBJ2-2; 7 positions match TRBD1. The V gene's germline CDR1 is SGDLS and CDR2 YYNGEE. The CDR3 extends over 17 amino acids. J lost 1 base, V lost 2 bases, and 8 bases had no gene match.

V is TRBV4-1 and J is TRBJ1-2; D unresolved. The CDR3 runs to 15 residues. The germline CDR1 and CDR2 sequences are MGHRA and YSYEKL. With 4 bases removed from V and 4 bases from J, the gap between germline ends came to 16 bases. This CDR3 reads CASSPPDPYAYGYTF. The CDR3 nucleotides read TGCGCCAGCAGCCCGCCCGACCCATACGCCTATGGCTACACCTTC.

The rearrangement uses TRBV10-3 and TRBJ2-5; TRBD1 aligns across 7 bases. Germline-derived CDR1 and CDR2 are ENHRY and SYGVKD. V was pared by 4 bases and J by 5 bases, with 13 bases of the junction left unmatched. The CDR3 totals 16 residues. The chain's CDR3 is CAISAHLGDSPETQYF. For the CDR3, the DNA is TGTGCCATCAGTGCACACCTGGGGGACAGTCCTGAGACCCAGTACTTC.

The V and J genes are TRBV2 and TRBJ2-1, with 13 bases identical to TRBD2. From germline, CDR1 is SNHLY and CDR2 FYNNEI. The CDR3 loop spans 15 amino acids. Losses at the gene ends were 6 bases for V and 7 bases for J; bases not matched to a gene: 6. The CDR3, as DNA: TGTGCCAGCAGCCAAGGACTAGCGGGAGAGAATGAGCAGTTCTTC. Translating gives CASSQGLAGENEQFF.

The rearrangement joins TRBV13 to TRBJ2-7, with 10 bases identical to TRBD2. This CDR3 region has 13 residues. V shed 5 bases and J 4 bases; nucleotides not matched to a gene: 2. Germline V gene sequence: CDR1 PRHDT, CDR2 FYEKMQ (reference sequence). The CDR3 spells CASSSGRGYEQYF. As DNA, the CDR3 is TGTGCCAGCAGCAGCGGGAGGGGATACGAGCAGTACTTC.

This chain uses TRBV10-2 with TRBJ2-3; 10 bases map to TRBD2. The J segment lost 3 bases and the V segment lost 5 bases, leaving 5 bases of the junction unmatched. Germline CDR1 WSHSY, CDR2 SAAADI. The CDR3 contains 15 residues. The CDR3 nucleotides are TGCGCCAGCAGTCTCCAGCGGGGGGGTACAGATACGCAGTATTTT. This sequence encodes CASSLQRGGTDTQYF.

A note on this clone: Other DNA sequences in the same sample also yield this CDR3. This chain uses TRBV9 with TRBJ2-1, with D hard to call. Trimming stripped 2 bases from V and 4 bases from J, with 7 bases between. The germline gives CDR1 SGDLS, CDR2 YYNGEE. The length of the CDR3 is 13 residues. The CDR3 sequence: CASSVGSYNEQFF. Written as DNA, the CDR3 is TGTGCCAGCAGCGTGGGCTCGTACAATGAGCAGTTCTTC.

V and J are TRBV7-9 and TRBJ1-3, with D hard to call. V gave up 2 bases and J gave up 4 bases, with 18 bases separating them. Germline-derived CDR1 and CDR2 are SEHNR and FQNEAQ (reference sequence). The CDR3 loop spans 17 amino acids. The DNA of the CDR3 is TGTGCCAGCAGCTTATACTGGATAGGACGGACGGGAAACACCATATATTTT. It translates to CASSLYWIGRTGNTIYF. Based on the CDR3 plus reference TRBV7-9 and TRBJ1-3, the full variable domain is DTGVSQNPRHKITKRGQNVTFRCDPISEHNRLYWYRQTLGQGPEFLTYFQNEAQLEKSRLLSDRFSAERPKGSFSTLEIQRTEQGDSAMYLCASSLYWIGRTGNTIYFGEGSWLTVV.

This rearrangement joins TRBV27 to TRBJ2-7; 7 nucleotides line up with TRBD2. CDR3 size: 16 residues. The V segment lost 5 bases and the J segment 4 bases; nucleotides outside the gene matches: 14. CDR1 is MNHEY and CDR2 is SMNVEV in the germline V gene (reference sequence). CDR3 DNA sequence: TGTGCCAGCAGTCACCAGATGGGAGGGCCTGCTTACGAGCAGTACTTC. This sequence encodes CASSHQMGGPAYEQYF.

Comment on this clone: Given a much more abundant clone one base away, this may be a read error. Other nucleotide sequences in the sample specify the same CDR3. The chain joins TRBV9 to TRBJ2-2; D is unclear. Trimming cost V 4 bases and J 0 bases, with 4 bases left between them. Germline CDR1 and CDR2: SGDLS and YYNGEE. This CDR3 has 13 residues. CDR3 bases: TGTGCCAGCAGCCTCACGAACACCGGGGAGCTGTTTTTT. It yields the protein CASSLTNTGELFF.

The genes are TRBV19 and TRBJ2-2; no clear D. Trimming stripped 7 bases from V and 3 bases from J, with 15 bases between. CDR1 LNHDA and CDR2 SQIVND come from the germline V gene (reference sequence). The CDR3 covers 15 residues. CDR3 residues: CASTISWQHTGELFF. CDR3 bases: TGTGCCAGTACCATAAGTTGGCAGCACACCGGGGAGCTGTTTTTT.

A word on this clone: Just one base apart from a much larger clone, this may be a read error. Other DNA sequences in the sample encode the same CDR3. DNA for the CDR3: TGTGCCAGCAGCCAACCGGAACGAGCAGTACAACACGAGCAGTACTTC. This codes for CASSQPERAVQHEQYF. This sequence joins TRBV4-2 and TRBJ2-7; D unresolved. This CDR3 is 16 amino acids long. Trimming pared 2 bases from V and 5 bases from J, leaving 19 bases between. CDR1 is LGHNA, CDR2 YNFKEQ, per germline.

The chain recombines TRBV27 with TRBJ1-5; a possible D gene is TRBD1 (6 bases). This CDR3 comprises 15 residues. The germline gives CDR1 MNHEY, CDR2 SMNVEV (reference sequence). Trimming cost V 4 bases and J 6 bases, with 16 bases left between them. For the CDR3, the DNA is TGTGCCAGCAGTTCAAACAGGGATTTAAGTCAGCCCCAGCATTTT. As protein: CASSSNRDLSQPQHF.

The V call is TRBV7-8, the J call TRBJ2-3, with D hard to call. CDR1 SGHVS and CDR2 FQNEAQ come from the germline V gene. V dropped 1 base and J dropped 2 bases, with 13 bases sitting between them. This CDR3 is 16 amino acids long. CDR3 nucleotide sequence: TGTGCCAGCAGCTTAGAAGGGCTTACTTTCACAGATACGCAGTATTTT. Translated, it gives CASSLEGLTFTDTQYF.

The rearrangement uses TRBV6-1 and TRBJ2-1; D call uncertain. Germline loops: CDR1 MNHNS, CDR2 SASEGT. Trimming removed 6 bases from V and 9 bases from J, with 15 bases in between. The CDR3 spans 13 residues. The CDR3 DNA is TGTGCCAGCAGGATGTCAGGATCTGGTGAGCAGTTCTTC. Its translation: CASRMSGSGEQFF.

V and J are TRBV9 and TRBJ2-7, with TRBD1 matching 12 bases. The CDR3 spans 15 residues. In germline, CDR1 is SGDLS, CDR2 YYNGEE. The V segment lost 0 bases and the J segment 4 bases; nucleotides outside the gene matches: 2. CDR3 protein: CASSVGDRGRYEQYF. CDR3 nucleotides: TGTGCCAGCAGCGTAGGGGACAGGGGGCGTTACGAGCAGTACTTC.

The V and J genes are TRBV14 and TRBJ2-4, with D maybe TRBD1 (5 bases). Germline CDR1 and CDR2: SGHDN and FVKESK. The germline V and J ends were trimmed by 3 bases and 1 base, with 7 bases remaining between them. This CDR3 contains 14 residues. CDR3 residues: CASSQRQAKNIQYF. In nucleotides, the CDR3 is TGTGCCAGCAGCCAGCGACAGGCCAAAAACATTCAGTACTTC.

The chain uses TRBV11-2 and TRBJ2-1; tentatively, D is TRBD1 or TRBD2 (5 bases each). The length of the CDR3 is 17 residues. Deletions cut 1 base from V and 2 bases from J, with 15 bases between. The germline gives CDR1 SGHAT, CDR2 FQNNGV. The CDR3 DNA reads TGTGCCAGCAGCTTAGCAAAGGGGCTAGCAGCCTACAATGAGCAGTTCTTC. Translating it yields CASSLAKGLAAYNEQFF.

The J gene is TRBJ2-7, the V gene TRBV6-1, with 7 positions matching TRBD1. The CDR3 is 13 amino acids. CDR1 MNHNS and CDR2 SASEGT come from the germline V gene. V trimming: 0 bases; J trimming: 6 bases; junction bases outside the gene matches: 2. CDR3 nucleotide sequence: TGTGCCAGCAGTGAAGCCCCAGGGGGCGAGCAGTACTTC. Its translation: CASSEAPGGEQYF.

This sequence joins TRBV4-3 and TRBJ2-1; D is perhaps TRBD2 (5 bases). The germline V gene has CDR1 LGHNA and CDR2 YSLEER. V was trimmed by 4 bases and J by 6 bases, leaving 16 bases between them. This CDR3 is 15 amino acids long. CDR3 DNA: TGCGCCAGCAGCCCCTCCACGGGGATTGGCAATGAGCAGTTCTTC. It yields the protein CASSPSTGIGNEQFF.

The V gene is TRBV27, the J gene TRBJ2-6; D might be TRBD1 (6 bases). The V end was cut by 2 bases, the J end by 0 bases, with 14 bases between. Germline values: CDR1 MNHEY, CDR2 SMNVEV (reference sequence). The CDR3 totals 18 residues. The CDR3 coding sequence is TGTGCCAGCAGTTTAGGGGCAGGGGTGGGCTCTGGGGCCAACGTCCTGACTTTC. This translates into CASSLGAGVGSGANVLTF.

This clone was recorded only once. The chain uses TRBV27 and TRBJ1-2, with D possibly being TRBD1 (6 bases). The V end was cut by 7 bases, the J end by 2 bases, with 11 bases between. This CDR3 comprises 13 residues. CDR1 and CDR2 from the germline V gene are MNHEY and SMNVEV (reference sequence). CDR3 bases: TGTGCCAGCACCGCAACAGGGAACTATGGCTACACCTTC. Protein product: CASTATGNYGYTF.